Below, one T cell receptor (beta chain) is given with its context. This sample is part of a study of blood T cell repertoires in COVID-19. Study-level information: The United States, Italy and Spain provided the acute and convalescent COVID-19 samples. Sources were T cells, B-cell-depleted T cells, or PBMCs; the material itself was cDNA or gDNA.

The CDR3 totals 15 residues. Trimming removed 6 bases from V and 0 bases from J; junction bases left unmatched: 3. Germline assignment: CDR1 MDHEN and CDR2 SYDVKM. Methods used by the authors: Counts of nucleated cells, estimated from reference gene primer amplification, were obtained. TCRdb's table, derived via immunoSEQ multiplex PCR, lists solely in-frame clones and lacks some. The V and J calls and clone size were taken over from that table, and D and trimming were inferred from the DNA. The sample includes tens of thousands of clones, under 85% of them seen just once. J is TRBJ2-3 and V is TRBV28; 10 bases match TRBD1. Sequenced material: peripheral blood. The sequence was collected from a man aged 55 to 70 with active COVID-19. Here the CDR3 reads CASRGDRGSTDTQYF. CDR3 DNA sequence: TGTGCCAGCAGGGGGGACAGGGGAAGCACAGATACGCAGTATTTT.